The 23 T cell receptor beta chains listed next were all sequenced from one sample in a study of blood T cell repertoires in COVID-19. Clones were sequenced by immunoSEQ multiplex PCR, and TCRdb holds only the in-frame ones, with some missing. The sample includes roughly 160,000 clones, about 85% of them seen just once. Material for sequencing was peripheral blood. The receptors were sampled from a man older than 75 with COVID-19, enrolled during active disease.

This chain uses TRBV5-8 with TRBJ2-5, with D hard to call. Germline V gives CDR1 SGHTS, CDR2 YDEGEE. This CDR3 contains 14 residues. Trimming left V 4 bases short and J 2 bases short, with 12 bases between. This chain's CDR3 is CASSPRRGQETQYF. The CDR3 coding sequence is TGTGCCAGCAGCCCCCGTAGAGGACAAGAGACCCAGTACTTC.

This chain joins TRBV5-1 and TRBJ1-1; 7 bases fit TRBD1. V shed 0 bases and J 0 bases; nucleotides not matched to a gene: 5. This CDR3 region has 16 residues. Germline assignment: CDR1 SGHRS and CDR2 YFSETQ. CDR3: CASSLGRGQLNTEAFF. The CDR3 DNA is TGCGCCAGCAGCTTGGGTAGGGGACAGTTGAACACTGAAGCTTTCTTT.

The rearrangement joins TRBV9 to TRBJ2-2, with a tentative D call TRBD2 (5 bases). The CDR3 runs to 11 residues. Germline lookup yields CDR1 SGDLS and CDR2 YYNGEE. The V and J ends lost 9 bases and 7 bases respectively, with 10 bases between them. The CDR3: CATSRDGELFF. DNA for the CDR3: TGTGCCACCTCGAGGGACGGGGAGCTGTTTTTT.

The chain employs TRBV5-6 and TRBJ2-2; the match to TRBD2 covers 15 bases. CDR3 length: 19 amino acids. The V and J ends lost 4 bases and 4 bases, in that order; junction bases with no gene match: 11. Germline V gives CDR1 SGHDT, CDR2 YYEEEE. The CDR3 sequence: CASSPFGTSGGPRTGELFF. In DNA, the CDR3 is TGTGCCAGCAGCCCCTTCGGGACTAGCGGGGGGCCGCGCACCGGGGAGCTGTTTTTT.

The chain carries TRBV28 and TRBJ1-5; a weak D match, TRBD1 (6 bases). This CDR3 is 15 amino acids long. The germline V and J ends were trimmed by 8 bases and 0 bases, with 14 bases remaining between them. Per the germline V gene, CDR1 is MDHEN and CDR2 is SYDVKM. DNA for the CDR3: TGTGCCAGCCGGGGGGCGGGCTATAGCAATCAGCCCCAGCATTTT. It codes for CASRGAGYSNQPQHF.

The rearrangement uses TRBV5-5 and TRBJ2-6, with 7 nucleotides matching TRBD1. The germline V gene has CDR1 SGHKS and CDR2 YYEKEE (reference sequence). The CDR3 length is 16 residues. Trimming at V came to 5 bases and at J to 0 bases, leaving 5 bases not matched to a gene. The CDR3 protein is CASREDRNSGANVLTF. Here the CDR3 DNA reads TGTGCCAGCAGAGAGGACAGGAACTCTGGGGCCAACGTCCTGACTTTC.

The chain carries TRBV11-2 and TRBJ2-5; D remains ambiguous. The CDR3 is 15 amino acids. The V gene's germline CDR1 is SGHAT and CDR2 FQNNGV. Trimming took 1 base from V and 7 from J, leaving 16 bases between them. CDR3 amino acids: CASSLGGSSLTTQYF. The CDR3 DNA is TGTGCCAGCAGCTTAGGTGGTAGCTCTCTGACGACCCAGTACTTC.

The genes are TRBV5-1 and TRBJ1-1; TRBD1 agrees at 11 bases. V dropped 6 bases and J dropped 6; count of bases not matched to a gene: 7. The CDR3 runs 14 residues. Germline V gene sequence: CDR1 SGHRS, CDR2 YFSETQ. CDR3 bases: TGCGCCAGCACCGGCGGGACAGGGGGAGCTGAAGCTTTCTTT. Its protein product is CASTGGTGGAEAFF.

In its sample, this clone was seen once. The CDR3 loop reads CASSLDPRYGYTF. The CDR3 DNA follows: TGTGCCAGCAGCTTAGATCCCCGGTATGGCTACACCTTC. The chain has TRBV11-2 and TRBJ1-2; no firm D call. Trimming stripped 0 bases from V and 5 bases from J, with 7 bases between. Germline assignment: CDR1 SGHAT and CDR2 FQNNGV. The CDR3 runs to 13 residues.

The rearrangement uses TRBV7-8 and TRBJ1-4; D gene unclear. The V and J ends lost 5 bases and 8 bases respectively, with 6 bases between them. This CDR3 contains 11 residues. The germline gives CDR1 SGHVS, CDR2 FQNEAQ. The CDR3 sequence is CASSPVEKLFF. The CDR3 DNA sequence: TGTGCCAGCAGCCCGGTCGAAAAACTGTTTTTT.

This chain joins TRBV5-4 and TRBJ1-2; 10 nucleotides match TRBD1. Germline assignment: CDR1 SGHNT and CDR2 YYREEE (reference sequence). The V gene end was trimmed by 2 bases and the J gene end by 3 bases; junction bases not matched to a gene: 4. This CDR3 is 15 amino acids long. Here the CDR3 DNA reads TGTGCCAGCAGCTTCGGACAGGGGGTGGACTATGGCTACACCTTC. Protein: CASSFGQGVDYGYTF.

This clone was picked up one time. The chain has TRBV5-1 and TRBJ1-2; D unclear. V gave up 2 bases and J gave up 0 bases, with 17 bases separating them. This CDR3 is built from 17 residues. Looked up from germline, CDR1 is SGHRS and CDR2 is YFSETQ. Here the CDR3 reads CASSFGQPGSPNYGYTF. The DNA of the CDR3 is TGCGCCAGCAGCTTCGGTCAACCAGGTTCTCCTAACTATGGCTACACCTTC.

This clone appeared once. The CDR3, as DNA: TGTGCCAGCAGCCTAGCGGGGGGGCCGAACATTCAGTACTTC. Translation gives CASSLAGGPNIQYF. The rearrangement joins TRBV5-4 to TRBJ2-4; 12 bases fit TRBD2. Germline-derived CDR1 and CDR2 are SGHNT and YYREEE (reference sequence). V lost 4 bases, J lost 7 bases, and 3 bases stayed unmatched. The CDR3 totals 14 residues.

The chain combines TRBV6-6 with TRBJ1-5; tentative D call: TRBD1 (6 bases). Trimming stripped 9 bases from V and 0 bases from J, with 9 bases between. The germline gives CDR1 MNHNY, CDR2 SVGAGI (reference sequence). The CDR3 has 13 residues. The CDR3 sequence: CASSDSSNQPQHF. In DNA, the CDR3 is TGTGCCAGTTCGGACAGTAGCAATCAGCCCCAGCATTTT.

J is TRBJ1-1 and V is TRBV5-6, with 7 bases identical to TRBD1. The CDR3 is 13 residues long. CDR1 and CDR2 (germline): SGHDT, YYEEEE. Germline trimming cut 3 bases from V and 8 bases from J; bases unmatched to any gene: 7. CDR3: CASSSYRGAEAFF. In nucleotides, the CDR3 is TGTGCCAGCAGCTCATACAGGGGAGCGGAAGCTTTCTTT.

The chain uses TRBV9 and TRBJ2-1; TRBD2 matches 8 bases. Trimming removed 0 bases from V and 7 bases from J; junction bases left unmatched: 9. The CDR3 consists of 16 residues. Germline-derived CDR1 and CDR2 are SGDLS and YYNGEE. This CDR3 reads CASSVARGGLGNEQFF. CDR3 DNA: TGTGCCAGCAGCGTAGCTCGGGGGGGCTTAGGGAATGAGCAGTTCTTC.

The chain couples TRBV7-2 to TRBJ1-4; the match to TRBD1 covers 7 bases. V dropped 6 bases and J dropped 4; count of bases not matched to a gene: 5. This CDR3 has 14 amino acids. The germline CDR1 and CDR2 sequences are SGHTA and FQGNSA. CDR3 in amino acids: CASRQGPGNEKLFF. As DNA, the CDR3 is TGTGCCAGCAGACAGGGGCCGGGTAATGAAAAACTGTTTTTT. The whole variable domain, remainder taken from reference TRBV7-2 and TRBJ1-4, is GAGVSQSPSNKVTEKGKDVELRCDPISGHTALYWYRQSLGQGLEFLIYFQGNSAPDKSGLPSDRFSAERTGGSVSTLTIQRTQQEDSAVYLCASRQGPGNEKLFFGSGTQLSVL.

CDR3: CASSSEGYGYTF. The CDR3 DNA sequence: TGCGCCAGCAGCTCGGAGGGTTATGGCTACACCTTC. This rearrangement joins TRBV5-1 to TRBJ1-2; no firm D call. V shed 3 bases and J shed 5 bases, with 8 bases lying between them. The CDR3 totals 12 residues. Germline V gene lookup returns CDR1 SGHRS and CDR2 YFSETQ. Looking up the rest from reference TRBV5-1 and TRBJ1-2 gives the full variable domain: KAGVTQTPRYLIKTRGQQVTLSCSPISGHRSVSWYQQTPGQGLQFLFEYFSETQRNKGNFPGRFSGRQFSNSRSEMNVSTLELGDSALYLCASSSEGYGYTFGSGTRLTVV.

This clone was counted between two and nine times. The chain uses TRBV6-6 and TRBJ1-2; the match to TRBD1 covers 7 bases. This CDR3 contains 13 residues. The germline V gene has CDR1 MNHNY and CDR2 SVGAGI (reference sequence). With V trimmed by 7 bases and J by 2 bases, 4 bases remained unmatched. The CDR3 is CASTPGQNYGYTF. The CDR3 coding sequence is TGTGCCAGCACCCCGGGACAGAACTATGGCTACACCTTC.

CDR3 in DNA: TGTGCCAGCAGTTACTCGGTGCAGGGGACCCAGTACTTC. Protein: CASSYSVQGTQYF. The chain recombines TRBV6-5 with TRBJ2-5; weak D call: TRBD1 (5 bases). Trimming stripped 0 bases from V and 7 bases from J, with 9 bases between. The V gene's germline CDR1 is MNHEY and CDR2 SVGAGI. The CDR3 covers 13 residues.

V usage is TRBV28 and J usage is TRBJ2-5; 8 nucleotides align to TRBD2. Per germline, CDR1 MDHEN and CDR2 SYDVKM. Trimming cost V 3 bases and J 5 bases; bases outside gene matches: 11. The CDR3 spans 16 residues. This chain's CDR3 is CASSFPRSGVGETQYF. CDR3 sequence (DNA): TGTGCCAGCAGTTTTCCACGTAGCGGGGTCGGGGAGACCCAGTACTTC.

The chain links TRBV7-9 to TRBJ1-4; the D gene is possibly TRBD1 (6 bases). Germline values: CDR1 SEHNR, CDR2 FQNEAQ (reference sequence). The V end was cut by 0 bases, the J end by 8 bases, with 10 bases between. The CDR3 totals 14 residues. For the CDR3, the DNA is TGTGCCAGCAGCTTAGCACAGGGTGGGGAAAAACTGTTTTTT. Translating it yields CASSLAQGGEKLFF. Complete variable domain (other parts from reference TRBV7-9 and TRBJ1-4): DTGVSQNPRHKITKRGQNVTFRCDPISEHNRLYWYRQTLGQGPEFLTYFQNEAQLEKSRLLSDRFSAERPKGSFSTLEIQRTEQGDSAMYLCASSLAQGGEKLFFGSGTQLSVL.

The chain is built from TRBV7-9 and TRBJ2-1; D unclear. The V end was cut by 1 base, the J end by 3 bases, with 7 bases between. The CDR3 is 14 amino acids. Germline V gene lookup returns CDR1 SEHNR and CDR2 FQNEAQ (reference sequence). The CDR3 here is CASSLDPVYNEQFF. DNA of the CDR3: TGTGCCAGCAGCTTAGACCCGGTCTACAATGAGCAGTTCTTC.